The 30 T cell receptor beta chains presented below share a single source sample, sequenced in a study of CD8+ T cells in alopecia areata. After isolation, RNA underwent reverse transcription to generate cDNA as the sequencing template. Method: immunoSEQ multiplex PCR; TCRdb's copy keeps in-frame clones and lacks some. This sample has 150,000 to 160,000 clones, with around 55% found just once. This specimen consisted of CD8+ T cells sorted from blood, obtained at week 0. These receptors came from a human donor with alopecia areata.

V usage is TRBV30 and J usage is TRBJ1-1, with D hard to call. CDR3 length: 13 amino acids. Germline CDR1 and CDR2: GTSNPN and SVGIG (reference sequence). The V end was cut by 2 bases, the J end by 1 base, with 8 bases between. The CDR3 DNA follows: TGTGCCTGGAGTCAAGGCGGGAACACTGAAGCTTTCTTT. It encodes CAWSQGGNTEAFF.

A single count supports this clone. The rearrangement links TRBV15 to TRBJ1-2; D is unclear. The germline gives CDR1 LNHNV, CDR2 YYDKDF (reference sequence). V was pared by 0 bases and J by 2 bases, with 7 bases between. The CDR3 is 14 residues long. The CDR3 sequence is CATSREVLNYGYTF. The CDR3 nucleotides are TGTGCCACCAGCAGAGAGGTCCTCAACTATGGCTACACCTTC.

This clone has a handful of counts. J is TRBJ2-5 and V is TRBV7-3; tentatively, D is TRBD1 or TRBD2 (6 bases each). V shed 5 bases and J shed 1 base, with 14 bases lying between them. The CDR3 length is 15 residues. Germline CDR1 is SGHTA and CDR2 is FQGTGA. CDR3 nucleotide sequence: TGTGCCAGCAGCCCTCTTGGGGGGCCCCAAGAGACCCAGTACTTC. Its protein is CASSPLGGPQETQYF.

The chain couples TRBV27 to TRBJ2-7, with 8 positions matching TRBD2. In germline, CDR1 is MNHEY, CDR2 SMNVEV (reference sequence). This CDR3 region has 15 residues. The V and J ends lost 5 bases and 1 base, in that order; junction bases with no gene match: 7. The CDR3 here is CASSTREGTSYEQYF. In DNA form, the CDR3 reads TGTGCCAGCAGTACCCGGGAGGGGACGTCCTACGAGCAGTACTTC.

This clone has only a few counts. The chain uses TRBV19 and TRBJ2-2; D is unclear. V lost 7 bases, J lost 7 bases, and 4 bases lay in between. This CDR3 has 10 amino acids. Germline-derived CDR1 and CDR2 are LNHDA and SQIVND (reference sequence). DNA for the CDR3: TGTGCCAGTAAGGGCGGGGAGCTGTTTTTT. Amino acids: CASKGGELFF.

This clone was seen only a few times. The chain has TRBV4-2 and TRBJ2-1; 8 bases align to TRBD2. V lost 0 bases, J lost 6 bases, and 4 bases stayed unmatched. The CDR3 has 15 amino acids. The germline CDR1 and CDR2 sequences are LGHNA and YNFKEQ. CDR3 coding DNA: TGTGCCAGCAGCCAAGATTCCGGGACTAGCAATGAGCAGTTCTTC. Amino acid sequence: CASSQDSGTSNEQFF.

The gene calls are TRBV6-1 and TRBJ1-2; D unresolved. The V end lost 1 base, the J end lost 0 bases, and 15 bases lay between the germline ends. This CDR3 spans 17 amino acids. From germline, CDR1 is MNHNS and CDR2 SASEGT. CDR3 nucleotides: TGTGCCAGCAGTGAAGTCCAAGGGCGGGTTGCTAACTATGGCTACACCTTC. It codes for CASSEVQGRVANYGYTF.

This chain connects TRBV29-1 to TRBJ2-1; a possible D gene is TRBD2 (6 bases). Trimming took off 6 bases at V and 7 bases at J, with 22 bases between the two ends. Germline loops: CDR1 SQVTM, CDR2 ANQGSEA. This CDR3 is built from 15 residues. CDR3 nucleotides: TGCAGCGTCACCCTGGGGTTGAACCGGGGGAATGAGCAGTTCTTC. Protein product: CSVTLGLNRGNEQFF.

This chain connects TRBV27 to TRBJ2-5; a weak D match, TRBD2 (5 bases). From germline, CDR1 is MNHEY and CDR2 SMNVEV (reference sequence). The CDR3 has 14 amino acids. Trimming took off 9 bases at V and 4 bases at J, with 18 bases between the two ends. CDR3 sequence reads: CASSYQLGAETQYF. CDR3 DNA: TGTGCCAGTAGCTATCAACTAGGAGCAGAGACCCAGTACTTC.

The sample holds a few counts of this clone. This chain joins TRBV14 and TRBJ2-7, with 7 nucleotides matching TRBD2. The J segment lost 3 bases and the V segment lost 2 bases, leaving 1 base of the junction unmatched. Per germline, CDR1 SGHDN and CDR2 FVKESK. The CDR3 consists of 13 residues. CDR3: CASSQSGNYEQYF. Here the CDR3 DNA reads TGTGCCAGCAGCCAAAGCGGGAACTACGAGCAGTACTTC.

The V call is TRBV7-6, the J call TRBJ2-7; 7 bases are shared with TRBD1. The CDR3 extends over 17 amino acids. Germline assignment: CDR1 SGHVS and CDR2 FNYEAQ. V shed 2 bases and J 3 bases; nucleotides not matched to a gene: 13. CDR3 loop: CASSLQATGQLVYEQYF. CDR3 bases: TGTGCCAGCAGCTTACAGGCAACGGGACAGCTAGTCTACGAGCAGTACTTC.

This clone came up a few times. This sample includes further DNA sequences coding for the same CDR3. The gene calls are TRBV29-1 and TRBJ1-1, with unresolved D. The CDR3 length is 11 residues. Trimming stripped 1 base from V and 1 base from J, with 1 base between. Per germline, CDR1 SQVTM and CDR2 ANQGSEA. Here the CDR3 reads CSVEGNTEAFF. In DNA, the CDR3 is TGCAGCGTTGAAGGGAACACTGAAGCTTTCTTT.

As for this clone: This CDR3 is also generated by other DNA sequences in the sample. This rearrangement joins TRBV29-1 to TRBJ2-2; D unresolved. The CDR3 runs 12 residues. Trimming removed 4 bases from V and 4 bases from J, with 7 bases in between. Germline V gives CDR1 SQVTM, CDR2 ANQGSEA. The CDR3, as DNA: TGCAGCGTTGTGACGGGCACCGGGGAGCTGTTTTTT. Translation: CSVVTGTGELFF.

In the case of this clone: Other nucleotide sequences in the sample specify the same CDR3. The genes are TRBV30 and TRBJ2-2; either TRBD1 or TRBD2 may supply D (5 bases each). The CDR3 sequence is 12 residues long. V dropped 3 bases and J dropped 4 bases, with 6 bases sitting between them. Germline CDR1 reads GTSNPN; CDR2 reads SVGIG (reference sequence). CDR3 region: CAWRGVTGELFF. CDR3 coding DNA: TGTGCCTGGAGGGGGGTCACCGGGGAGCTGTTTTTT. Using reference TRBV30 and TRBJ2-2 for the parts outside the CDR3, the full variable domain is SQTIHQWPATLVQPVGSPLSLECTVEGTSNPNLYWYRQAAGRGLQLLFYSVGIGQISSEVPQNLSASRPQDRQFILSSKKLLLSDSGFYLCAWRGVTGELFFGEGSRLTVL.

The chain links TRBV29-1 to TRBJ1-2; no clear D. This CDR3 has 16 residues. Germline V gives CDR1 SQVTM, CDR2 ANQGSEA. V lost 3 bases and J lost 0, with 17 bases in between. This chain's CDR3 is CSVDQTFGEPNYGYTF. DNA for the CDR3: TGCAGCGTTGACCAAACATTCGGAGAGCCTAACTATGGCTACACCTTC.

The V and J genes are TRBV12-5 and TRBJ1-5; TRBD1 matches at 7 bases. The CDR3 has 14 residues. V trimming: 7 bases; J trimming: 4 bases; junction bases outside the gene matches: 7. CDR1 LGHNT and CDR2 FRNRAP come from the germline V gene. The CDR3 loop is CASAGTVGNQPQHF. CDR3 nucleotide sequence: TGTGCTAGTGCCGGGACAGTGGGTAATCAGCCCCAGCATTTT.

The CDR3 DNA sequence: TGTGCCAGTAGAAGGGACTCCTACAATGAGCAGTTCTTC. Residues: CASRRDSYNEQFF. V and J are TRBV19 and TRBJ2-1; D unclear. V lost 6 bases and J 0 bases, leaving 6 bases between the germline ends. The CDR3 extends over 13 amino acids. Germline V gives CDR1 LNHDA, CDR2 SQIVND (reference sequence).

The sample holds a few counts of this clone. J is TRBJ1-2 and V is TRBV11-2; 10 bases align to TRBD1. Germline CDR1 SGHAT, CDR2 FQNNGV. The ends lost 3 bases at V and 7 bases at J; junction bases unmatched: 8. CDR3 size: 15 residues. The CDR3 coding sequence is TGTGCCAGCAGCTTCCCGGACAGGGGGTTGATTGGCTACACCTTC. It encodes CASSFPDRGLIGYTF.

This rearrangement joins TRBV30 to TRBJ2-3; TRBD2 matches 10 bases. The CDR3 sequence is 13 residues long. The V gene's germline CDR1 is GTSNPN and CDR2 SVGIG (reference sequence). The ends lost 4 bases at V and 3 bases at J; junction bases unmatched: 1. DNA for the CDR3: TGTGCCTGGAAGCGGGGGGGGACAGATACGCAGTATTTT. Protein sequence: CAWKRGGTDTQYF.

In its sample, this clone was seen a few times. The chain employs TRBV30 and TRBJ2-7; no reliable D call. The CDR3 length is 12 residues. Trimming removed 3 bases from V and 6 bases from J, with 12 bases in between. Looked up from germline, CDR1 is GTSNPN and CDR2 is SVGIG (reference sequence). CDR3 nucleotides: TGTGCCTGGAGCGACCAAACCCCCGAGCAGTACTTC. This encodes CAWSDQTPEQYF.

This clone occurred a few times. The V and J genes are TRBV30 and TRBJ1-2, with D unclear. The CDR3 is made up of 11 amino acids. Germline CDR1 reads GTSNPN; CDR2 reads SVGIG (reference sequence). Trimming stripped 7 bases from V and 4 bases from J, with 10 bases between. The CDR3 coding sequence is TGTGCCTTAGAGTATGGCTATGGCTACACCTTC. Encoded protein: CALEYGYGYTF.

This chain joins TRBV30 and TRBJ1-1; no reliable D call. CDR1 is GTSNPN, CDR2 SVGIG, per germline (reference sequence). The CDR3 length is 13 residues. V gave up 4 bases and J gave up 1 base, with 10 bases separating them. Written as DNA, the CDR3 is TGTGCCTGGAAGAAGGCTAGGAACACTGAAGCTTTCTTT. Amino acids: CAWKKARNTEAFF.

This clone came up a few times. Other nucleotide sequences from this sample produce the same CDR3. The V and J genes are TRBV29-1 and TRBJ1-2; D uncertain. The CDR3 length is 13 residues. V was clipped by 3 bases and J by 0 bases, with 8 bases between them. CDR1 is SQVTM and CDR2 is ANQGSEA in the germline V gene. The CDR3: CSVEGGSNYGYTF. CDR3 coding DNA: TGCAGCGTTGAGGGAGGATCTAACTATGGCTACACCTTC.

J is TRBJ2-3 and V is TRBV13; D perhaps matches TRBD2 (5 bases). CDR3 length: 14 residues. Germline CDR1 is PRHDT and CDR2 is FYEKMQ (reference sequence). Trimming cost V 5 bases and J 2 bases, with 11 bases left between them. The CDR3 DNA reads TGTGCCAGCAGCCCAGGACTTTCCACAGATACGCAGTATTTT. Protein: CASSPGLSTDTQYF. Looking up the rest from reference TRBV13 and TRBJ2-3 gives the full variable domain: AAGVIQSPRHLIKEKRETATLKCYPIPRHDTVYWYQQGPGQDPQFLISFYEKMQSDKGSIPDRFSAQQFSDYHSELNMSSLELGDSALYFCASSPGLSTDTQYFGPGTRLTVL.

This clone was counted between two and nine times. The germline gene is not matched at one end of the junction; a read error may be the cause. The chain links TRBV6-5 to TRBJ2-1, with D uncertain. The germline gives CDR1 MNHEY, CDR2 SVGAGI. The CDR3 extends over 13 amino acids. DNA for the CDR3: TGTGCCAGCAGCCCCAACTCCAACAATGAGCAGTTCTTC. The encoded protein is CASSPNSNNEQFF.

The CDR3 spells CASSQEALGLRTEAFF. The DNA of the CDR3 is TGCGCCAGCAGCCAAGAGGCCCTAGGGCTGCGCACTGAAGCTTTCTTT. V and J are TRBV4-3 and TRBJ1-1; D is unresolved. The length of the CDR3 is 16 residues. The V end lost 0 bases, the J end lost 4 bases, and 15 bases lay between the germline ends. Germline assignment: CDR1 LGHNA and CDR2 YSLEER.

The rearrangement joins TRBV27 to TRBJ2-5; D call uncertain. Trimming left V 2 bases short and J 5 bases short, with 12 bases between. This CDR3 has 14 amino acids. The germline gives CDR1 MNHEY, CDR2 SMNVEV (reference sequence). The CDR3 is CASSLDGPWETQYF. CDR3 DNA sequence: TGTGCCAGCAGTTTAGATGGACCTTGGGAGACCCAGTACTTC.

The chain combines TRBV10-2 with TRBJ2-5; TRBD2 agrees at 8 bases. With V trimmed by 3 bases and J by 11 bases, 5 bases remained unmatched. Germline V gene sequence: CDR1 WSHSY, CDR2 SAAADI. This CDR3 has 12 residues. The CDR3 DNA follows: TGCGCCAGCAGTGATAGCGGGGTTTGGCAGTACTTC. Translation gives CASSDSGVWQYF.

Points on this clone: The sample carries other DNA sequences with the same CDR3. This rearrangement joins TRBV12-5 to TRBJ2-7; no definite D call. The CDR3 sequence is 12 residues long. V dropped 1 base and J dropped 2 bases, with 3 bases sitting between them. Per the germline V gene, CDR1 is LGHNT and CDR2 is FRNRAP. CDR3 bases: TGTGCTAGTGGTTTGGGGGCCTACGAGCAGTACTTC. The encoded protein is CASGLGAYEQYF.

J is TRBJ1-2 and V is TRBV29-1; D ambiguous. The germline V gene has CDR1 SQVTM and CDR2 ANQGSEA. The V end lost 6 bases, the J end lost 2 bases, and 13 bases lay between the germline ends. The CDR3 loop spans 13 amino acids. The CDR3 region has the DNA TGCAGCGTCGAATCCTCCAAAAACTATGGCTACACCTTC. This sequence encodes CSVESSKNYGYTF.